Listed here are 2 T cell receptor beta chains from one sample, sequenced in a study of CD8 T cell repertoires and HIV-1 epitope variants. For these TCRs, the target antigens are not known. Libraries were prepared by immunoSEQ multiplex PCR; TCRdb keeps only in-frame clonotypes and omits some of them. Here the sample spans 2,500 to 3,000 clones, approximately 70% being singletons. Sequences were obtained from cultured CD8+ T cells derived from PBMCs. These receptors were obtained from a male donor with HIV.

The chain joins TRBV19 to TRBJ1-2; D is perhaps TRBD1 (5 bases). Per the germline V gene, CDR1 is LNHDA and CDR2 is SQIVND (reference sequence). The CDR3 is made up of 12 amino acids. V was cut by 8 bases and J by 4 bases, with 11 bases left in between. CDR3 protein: CASLRQGYGYTF. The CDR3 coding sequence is TGTGCCAGTTTGCGGCAGGGCTATGGCTACACCTTC. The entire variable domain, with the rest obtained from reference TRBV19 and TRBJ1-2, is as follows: DGGITQSPKYLFRKEGQNVTLSCEQNLNHDAMYWYRQDPGQGLRLIYYSQIVNDFQKGDIAEGYSVSREKKESFPLTVTSAQKNPTAFYLCASLRQGYGYTFGSGTRLTVV.

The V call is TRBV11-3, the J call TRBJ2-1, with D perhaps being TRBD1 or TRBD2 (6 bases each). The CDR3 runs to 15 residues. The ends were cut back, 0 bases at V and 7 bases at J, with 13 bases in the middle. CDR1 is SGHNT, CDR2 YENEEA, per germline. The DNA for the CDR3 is TGTGCCAGCAGCTTAGAACAGGGAGGCGGGAATGAGCAGTTCTTC. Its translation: CASSLEQGGGNEQFF.